This T cell receptor (beta chain) was recovered during a study of cytomegalovirus exposure and HLA in healthy donors. Study-wide context: About 200 million T cells yielded 90 million to 130 million unique TCR beta sequences in earlier analysis.

After removal of 2 bases from V and 3 bases from J, the junction contained 4 bases not matched to a gene. The germline gives CDR1 SGHDT, CDR2 YYEEEE. This CDR3 has 14 amino acids. Broader study findings: HLA allele associations emerged for about 16,000 TCR beta sequences in a later analysis, at 0.05 false discovery rate. What a later analysis reportedly showed was that an Asian-associated ancestry cluster had fewer N-insertions than the approximately 670-donor mean.

The PCR contained 60 Vbeta and 13 Jbeta primers. Assay used: immunoSEQ multiplex PCR; TCRdb lists only in-frame clones, some missing. The sample's table shows approximately 96,000 clones. Notes on this clone: Its target is unknown.

Sequencing used PBMCs. The chain couples TRBV5-6 to TRBJ2-7; the match to TRBD1 covers 8 bases. This TCR came from a girl between 5 and 17 years old in good health and CMV-seropositive. The CDR3 sequence is CASSFGQGIYEQYF. The CDR3, as DNA: TGTGCCAGCAGCTTTGGACAGGGCATCTACGAGCAGTACTTC. Filled out from reference TRBV5-6 and TRBJ2-7, the complete variable domain reads DAGVTQSPTHLIKTRGQQVTLRCSPKSGHDTVSWYQQALGQGPQFIFQYYEEEERQRGNFPDRFSGHQFPNYSSELNVNALLLGDSALYLCASSFGQGIYEQYFGPGTRLTVT.